The 6 T cell receptor beta chains below all came from one sample that was sequenced in a study of CD8 T cells in ankylosing spondylitis. Study-wide points: A TCR beta motif of eight highly homologous variants appeared characteristic of ankylosing spondylitis blood.

Via MiXCR, TCRdb re-called the 5' RACE reads, giving one row per CDR3 protein. The repertoire has over 700,000 distinct CDR3 sequences, 19% of them found once; the top ten carry under 20%. The antigens of these receptors remain unknown. The material sequenced was blood, either unsorted or a sorted T cell fraction (not recorded which). The origin of the receptors is a male donor with ankylosing spondylitis.

This chain uses TRBV6-2 or TRBV6-3 with TRBJ2-1; 9 bases are a match to TRBD2. The CDR3 consists of 15 residues. V gave up 7 bases and J gave up 9 bases; unmatched junction bases: 13. Germline values: CDR1 MNHEY, CDR2 SVGEGT. The CDR3 sequence is CASTTAGGPLAEQFF. CDR3 coding DNA: TGTGCCAGCACCACCGCGGGAGGGCCTCTTGCTGAGCAGTTCTTC.

The V and J genes are TRBV10-3 and TRBJ1-3, with a possible D match to TRBD1 (5 bases). V was cut by 3 bases and J by 9 bases, with 18 bases left in between. The CDR3 has 15 residues. The germline gives CDR1 ENHRY, CDR2 SYGVKD. CDR3: CAISEGRALGGTIYF. CDR3 coding DNA: TGTGCCATCAGTGAAGGACGGGCGCTCGGGGGCACCATATATTTT.

There are a few counts of this clonotype. The chain uses TRBV12-3 or TRBV12-4 and TRBJ2-7; no firm D call. V gave up 0 bases and J gave up 5 bases, with 8 bases separating them. This CDR3 has 13 amino acids. The CDR3, as DNA: TGTGCCAGCAGTTTAGCGAACCGCCACGAGCAGTACTTC. Translated: CASSLANRHEQYF.

The gene calls are TRBV6-1 and TRBJ1-2, with 10 bases that match TRBD1. The CDR3 runs to 13 residues. V gave up 6 bases and J gave up 3 bases; unmatched junction bases: 1. The germline V gene encodes CDR1 MNHNS and CDR2 SASEGT. The CDR3 reads CASRTGGDYGYTF. In DNA form, the CDR3 reads TGTGCCAGCAGGACAGGGGGCGACTATGGCTACACCTTC.

In its sample, this clonotype was seen many times. V and J are TRBV12-3 or TRBV12-4 and TRBJ1-5, with D uncertain. This CDR3 comprises 14 residues. Trimming removed 3 bases at V and 7 bases at J, with 13 bases between. In DNA, the CDR3 is TGTGCCAGCAGTTTCGGGTCCGAAGGACAGCCCCAGCATTTT. Its protein is CASSFGSEGQPQHF.

This clonotype was found a few times. This chain links TRBV11-3 with TRBJ2-4; D may be TRBD2 (6 bases). Germline loops: CDR1 SGHNT, CDR2 YENEEA. The CDR3 consists of 12 residues. V dropped 3 bases and J dropped 6 bases, with 6 bases sitting between them. This chain's CDR3 is CASSFSGNIQYF. CDR3 DNA sequence: TGTGCCAGCAGCTTTAGCGGAAACATTCAGTACTTC.